This T cell receptor beta chain was captured in a study of cytomegalovirus exposure and HLA in healthy donors (dated by TCRdb to about 2017). Background for the entire study: An earlier analysis of roughly 500 of the donors reported 250 to 300 Gb of sequence data and more than 90 million unique TCR beta sequences from about 200 million T cells. An early release covering approximately 600 HLA-typed donors comprised approximately 300 gigabases of sequencing data and tens of millions of unique TCR sequences. The genetic ancestry cluster associated with self-reported Caucasian donors included around 76% of the approximately 410 genotyped donors. The study aimed to test whether signatures of past pathogen exposure could be identified by cataloging public T cell receptors. The study profiled the T cell repertoires of under 850 subjects by immunosequencing and related them to cytomegalovirus serostatus. In addition to the first cohort of approximately 670 subjects, a separate validation cohort of approximately 120 different subjects was used. To predict cytomegalovirus infection status, the study combined high-throughput TCR immunosequencing, statistical association of individual TCRs with disease status, and machine learning. To study patterns of TCR occurrence, a later analysis re-analyzed previously published TCR beta repertoires from 550 to 800 donors and added high-resolution HLA genotyping. The later analysis used no new phenotypic data to find candidate immune exposures, relying instead on TCR beta sequences and their occurrence across donors. In an earlier analysis of 587 of the donors, high-throughput TCR beta sequencing was used to judge whether each TCR beta V gene segment behaved as functional or pseudogenic. Donor age, sex, ethnicity and CMV serostatus were compiled together with the repertoire data. Genome-wide SNP genotypes for about 65% of the roughly 670 donors were used in a later genetic analysis, which treated that subset as a discovery cohort. Every repertoire in the discovery cohort had been generated on one and the same sequencing platform. Class I and class II HLA loci were covered by the typing at four-digit resolution. Typing coverage differed by locus: A, B, C, DRB1 and DQB1 were typed in roughly 620-630 donors, DQA1 in about 550, DPA1 in approximately 600, and DPB1 in 472. Several DR-DQ haplotypes were treated as single units for association and clustering because of strong linkage in the cohort. Among over 350 genotyped donors of the cohort, an average of approximately 240,000 unique TCR beta nucleotide sequences were sequenced per donor, 15% to 20% of them non-productive.

Library creation used the immunoSEQ multiplex PCR assay. For the multiplex PCR, a mixture combining 60 forward primers for TCR Vbeta segments and 13 reverse primers for TCR Jbeta segments was used. A multiplex PCR assay on genomic DNA amplified the CDR3 region of rearranged TCR beta genes. Amplified TCR beta libraries were sequenced as 87-base-pair reads on the Illumina HiSeq System. As for the original processing: In a later analysis, roughly 80 million unique TCR beta chains were counted across the 500 to 850 repertoires, and roughly 10 million of these chains were shared by at least two donors. Raw reads were error-corrected and collapsed into unique sequences by a nearest-neighbor algorithm in which closely related sequences were merged to remove PCR and sequencing errors. CDR3 sequences were aligned to IMGT reference sequences to assign V, D and J gene segments. For a sequence to be retained, a match of at least six nucleotides was required to both a V gene segment and a J gene segment. A rearrangement counted as productive if the CDR3 had no stop codons and remained in frame with V and J, and every other rearrangement counted as non-productive. Following IMGT convention, CDR3 was defined as the stretch from the second conserved V-encoded cysteine up to the conserved J-encoded phenylalanine. The earlier analysis of about 590 of the donors excluded sequences that lacked an unambiguous match to a single V gene segment. In an earlier analysis of several hundred of the donors, V segments were called functional above 56.7% productive rearrangements and were called segregating when the between-donor standard deviation exceeded 5%. A statistical classification framework was built to diagnose cytomegalovirus status from the catalog of TCR beta chain sequences. In a later analysis, V and J genes were assigned by comparing TCR nucleotide sequences against IMGT/GENE-DB human TR gene sequences. The TCRdist pipeline was used in a later analysis to assign CDR3 sequences and most-parsimonious VDJ recombination scenarios. In a later analysis, each TCR beta chain was defined by its CDR3 amino acid sequence together with its V-gene family, and reads lacking a unique V-gene family were excluded. As a way to deal with suspected cross-contamination and a sequencing artifact, a later analysis dropped hundreds of nucleotide sequences that were highly shared and had low generation probability. For each public chain, a later analysis derived a clonal expansion index from normalized ranks of inferred template counts within each repertoire. In a later analysis, generation probabilities were computed with a VDJ recombination model fitted to out-of-frame rearrangements, and the resulting probabilities were checked against IGoR. A later analysis scored TCR-TCR, TCR-HLA and TCR-CMV co-occurrence with hypergeometric tests, applying a repertoire-size bias correction to TCR pairs. False discovery rates were estimated in a later analysis by permuting HLA or CMV assignments 20 times. In a later analysis, co-occurring TCRs were grouped with DBSCAN, and TCRdist sequence similarity was added when clustering was performed within HLA-allele-positive subsets. For co-occurrence clustering, repertoires with fewer than 30,000 or more than 120,000 public chains were excluded, along with roughly 5 repertoires with anomalous nucleotide sharing. TCRdb retrieved this table from immuneACCESS and kept in-frame rearrangements only. Not all clones are present; in checked studies, unresolved V genes account for under half, and no reason is known for the remainder. The V and J calls and clone size come from that table; D and trimming were worked out from the DNA. This sample comprises some 140,000 clones, approximately 80% of them detected only once. The ten largest make up 5.6% of the sample.

CDR1 and CDR2, looked up from the germline V gene, are SGHTA and FQGNSA. Germline trimming amounts to 5 bases on V and 5 bases on J, with 5 as the count of junction bases outside the gene matches. Including cysteine and phenylalanine, the CDR3 has 15 amino acids. Just CDR3 DNA is preserved here, 45 bases in frame from base 1. General study outcomes and caveats: Linkage disequilibrium might explain the correlated functional status among segregating V segments, but an unknown experimental factor could not be excluded. The study gave a list of 150 to 200 TCR beta chains associated with cytomegalovirus. In both the original and validation cohorts, the classifier was reported to diagnose cytomegalovirus status with high specificity and sensitivity. Because the 87-base-pair reads could not distinguish some IMGT-functional V segments, including TRBV6-2 and TRBV6-3, those segments were excluded. Because some donors lacked HLA typing at each locus, the association tests relied only on the typed subset. This cohort had only TCR beta chains sequenced, and the lack of alpha or paired-chain data limited which features could be detected. When HLA alleles, especially DR and DQ, strongly co-occurred, attributing TCR associations to individual alleles was difficult. Several of the top co-occurrence clusters appeared to be linked to parvovirus B19, influenza, CMV and Epstein-Barr virus, according to a later analysis. In a later analysis, most CMV-associated TCR beta chains were found to appear HLA-restricted, with HLA associations seemingly driven largely by CMV exposure. A few of the identified cytomegalovirus-associated TCR beta chains were confirmed in vitro to be specific for cytomegalovirus antigens. V-gene and J-gene trimming of TCR beta chains was associated with a missense DCLRE1C variant in a later genetic analysis, and the association was replicated in an independent cohort. Most TCR sequences were seen in very few donors, while some public TCRs were found in many individuals. A later analysis associated 15,000 to 20,000 TCR beta sequences with specific HLA alleles at a false discovery rate of 0.05. In a later analysis, HLA-associated TCR beta chains showed more clonal expansion and lower generation probabilities than non-associated chains that were equally common. In a later analysis, the rate of TCR association differed among HLA loci, with DRB1 alleles having the most associated TCRs and HLA-C alleles having the fewest. In an earlier analysis of some 540 of the donors, most TCR beta V segments appeared in productive rearrangements about 87% or about 30% of the time, broadly matching IMGT annotations. A later genetic analysis reported fewer N-insertions in productive TCRs among donors in an Asian-associated ancestry cluster than the roughly 620-donor mean. For the cohort, immune exposure information was limited to CMV serostatus. A further reported finding was that TCR beta sequences accurately predicted the HLA-A and HLA-B alleles for most subjects in the first cohort. Because counts were too low, seventeen rarely observed V segments, including chromosome 9 orphons, were left out of the earlier analysis of 500 to 650 of the donors. The presence/absence analyses assumed that sequencing depth was roughly uniform across donors, and that assumption may not be true. A cluster of highly shared sequence variants was judged likely to represent a technical artifact of the sequencing pipeline. According to the authors, the approach could potentially be generalized to other disease states and immunological phenotypes.

The cohort consisted of approximately 670 healthy bone marrow donors. All cohort members were sampled while nominally healthy, although unrecorded immune exposures were likely present. The donor was CMV seropositive and belonged to the group of about 290 seropositive cohort members. Every donor gave a peripheral blood sample, and the peripheral blood mononuclear cells from that sample were used for TCR beta sequencing. The Qiagen DNeasy Blood Extraction Kit was used to extract genomic DNA from the blood cell samples. Concerning this clone: Its recognized antigen is unknown. No much larger clonotype is one base removed from it; base qualities were not supplied.

Recombination linked TRBV7-2 to TRBJ2-2; 10 nucleotides in the junction match TRBD2. The source of this sequence is a woman in her thirties or forties in good health and CMV-seropositive. The sample comprised PBMCs. Here the CDR3 is given as CASSILAGVTGELFF. The DNA sequence is as follows: TGTGCCAGCAGCATCCTAGCGGGAGTTACCGGGGAGCTGTTTTTT.